Listed here is a single T cell receptor beta chain. In the original workflow: Quantification of nucleated cells was approximated via reference gene primer amplification. The assay was immunoSEQ multiplex PCR, and TCRdb's table has in-frame clones only and misses some. From that table come the V and J calls and clone size; the DNA was used to work out D and trimming. The sample has just under 50,000 clones, roughly 85% seen once; the top ten hold roughly 27%. The sample is drawn from a study of blood T cell repertoires in COVID-19. Unmatched junction bases numbered 9, after V lost 7 bases and J lost 5 bases. From germline, CDR1 is SQVTM and CDR2 ANQGSEA. The CDR3 spans 13 residues.

The source is a man aged 70-80 years with acute or convalescent COVID-19. The source material was peripheral blood. The chain carries TRBV29-1 and TRBJ2-5, with 8 positions matching TRBD1. The CDR3 here is CSATDRGGETQYF. The CDR3 region has the DNA TGCAGCGCCACCGACAGGGGTGGGGAGACCCAGTACTTC.